This TCR beta chain was captured by sequencing in a study of T cells in localized non-small cell lung cancer. Findings and caveats of the study: There was higher T cell clonality in uninvolved adjacent lung than in tumor, and it was highest there. Among the top 100 tumor clones, a median about 59 appeared in adjacent lung. Higher blood T cell density tracked longer overall survival. As only one tumor region underwent sequencing, heterogeneity remains possible.

Germline V gene data show CDR1 as MNHEY and CDR2 as SMNVEV (reference sequence). V shed 3 bases, J shed 6 bases, and the junction held 8 bases outside the gene matches. The CDR3 runs to 16 residues. Turning to this clone: Its target is unknown.

Clones were read by immunoSEQ multiplex PCR, and TCRdb kept only the in-frame ones, dropping some. The profile shows nearly 11,000 clones, 90% to 95% of them singletons. This clonotype was obtained from a male donor older than 55 with stage III lung adenocarcinoma. The sequencing here drew on peripheral blood, taken before any cancer treatment. The rearrangement uses TRBV27 and TRBJ2-1; TRBD1 matches 10 bases. The CDR3 DNA reads TGTGCCAGCAGTTTGACAGGGGGCAACCTACTCAATGAGCAGTTCTTC. This sequence encodes CASSLTGGNLLNEQFF.